A selection of T cell receptor beta chains follows, all from one sample in a study of blood T cell repertoires in COVID-19. Clones were read by immunoSEQ multiplex PCR, and TCRdb kept only the in-frame ones, dropping some. The sample records about 500,000 clones, 75% to 90% being singletons. Sequenced material: peripheral blood. The source is a man aged 18 to 29 with COVID-19, enrolled during active disease. Each CDR3 is given with its conserved first and last residue. Fields, in order: J gene, clone size, D gene, V gene, CDR3 DNA, CDR3 protein. A D gene is named only where the DNA matches it firmly. Clone sizes are given selectively: once, few, many, or a class where the clone is expanded.

j_gene: TRBJ2-2; abundance: NA; d_gene: NA; v_gene: TRBV7-9; CDR3nt: TGTGCCAGCAGCTTAGCGCCCAGGTTCACCGGGGAGCTGTTTTTT; CDR3aa: CASSLAPRFTGELFF
j_gene: TRBJ1-1; abundance: NA; d_gene: NA; v_gene: TRBV2; CDR3nt: TGTGCCAGCCAGACTGCTATTGAAGCTTTCTTT; CDR3aa: CASQTAIEAFF
j_gene: TRBJ2-7; abundance: NA; d_gene: NA; v_gene: TRBV5-4; CDR3nt: TGTGCCAGCAGCCCTACTCGGGGTGGCGAGCAGTACTTC; CDR3aa: CASSPTRGGEQYF
j_gene: TRBJ1-5; abundance: NA; d_gene: NA; v_gene: TRBV21-1; CDR3nt: TGTGCCAGCAGCAAACCGGGTCCTAATCAGCCCCAGCATTTT; CDR3aa: CASSKPGPNQPQHF
j_gene: TRBJ2-1; abundance: NA; d_gene: NA; v_gene: TRBV25-1; CDR3nt: TGTGCCAGCAGTGCTGGTATGAGGGATGAGCAGTTCTTC; CDR3aa: CASSAGMRDEQFF
j_gene: TRBJ1-1; abundance: NA; d_gene: NA; v_gene: TRBV30; CDR3nt: TGTGCCTGGAGTGTACCCATGAGGGGGACCACTGAAGCTTTCTTT; CDR3aa: CAWSVPMRGTTEAFF
j_gene: TRBJ1-1; abundance: NA; d_gene: NA; v_gene: TRBV11-2; CDR3nt: TGTGCCAGCAGTTTTACCGATCAGGGGAACACTGAAGCTTTCTTT; CDR3aa: CASSFTDQGNTEAFF
j_gene: TRBJ2-6; abundance: NA; d_gene: TRBD1; v_gene: TRBV13; CDR3nt: TGTGCCAGCAGTATCCGGACAGGCCTCTCTGGGGCCAACGTCCTGACTTTC; CDR3aa: CASSIRTGLSGANVLTF
j_gene: TRBJ2-3; abundance: NA; d_gene: NA; v_gene: TRBV5-4; CDR3nt: TGTGCCAGCAGCTCCAGGATAGGCACAGATACGCAGTATTTT; CDR3aa: CASSSRIGTDTQYF
j_gene: TRBJ2-2; abundance: NA; d_gene: TRBD1; v_gene: TRBV12-3/TRBV12-4; CDR3nt: TGTGCCAGCAGCCCCCAGGGGGTGGGGCTGTTTTTT; CDR3aa: CASSPQGVGLFF
j_gene: TRBJ2-2; abundance: NA; d_gene: TRBD2; v_gene: TRBV7-3; CDR3nt: TGTGCCAGCAGACTAGCGGGAAGTGCCGGGGAGCTGTTTTTT; CDR3aa: CASRLAGSAGELFF
j_gene: TRBJ2-3; abundance: NA; d_gene: NA; v_gene: TRBV6-4; CDR3nt: TGTGCCAGCAGTGCAGGGGGGTCCGGTGGAACAGATACGCAGTATTTT; CDR3aa: CASSAGGSGGTDTQYF
j_gene: TRBJ2-2; abundance: NA; d_gene: NA; v_gene: TRBV3-1/TRBV3-2; CDR3nt: TGTGCCAGCAGTCCTCACTTCGGGGAGCTGTTTTTT; CDR3aa: CASSPHFGELFF
j_gene: TRBJ1-1; abundance: NA; d_gene: TRBD1; v_gene: TRBV18; CDR3nt: TGTGCCAGCTCACCCTGGGACAGGAACACTGAAGCTTTCTTT; CDR3aa: CASSPWDRNTEAFF
j_gene: TRBJ2-5; abundance: NA; d_gene: TRBD1; v_gene: TRBV4-1; CDR3nt: TGCGCCAGCAGCCAGCCGCAGGGGGAAGAGACCCAGTACTTC; CDR3aa: CASSQPQGEETQYF
j_gene: TRBJ1-2; abundance: NA; d_gene: NA; v_gene: TRBV5-4; CDR3nt: TGTGCCACCAGAGAGAGGGATATTGATGGCTACACCTTC; CDR3aa: CATRERDIDGYTF
j_gene: TRBJ1-6; abundance: NA; d_gene: TRBD1; v_gene: TRBV5-1; CDR3nt: TGCGCCAGCAGCCGGGGACAGGAGGAACCCCTCCACTTT; CDR3aa: CASSRGQEEPLHF
j_gene: TRBJ1-2; abundance: NA; d_gene: NA; v_gene: TRBV19; CDR3nt: TGTGCCAGTAGTATTCCCGGGGGGGCGAGCTATGGCTACACCTTC; CDR3aa: CASSIPGGASYGYTF
j_gene: TRBJ2-7; abundance: NA; d_gene: NA; v_gene: TRBV7-8; CDR3nt: TGTGCCAGCAGCTTAGGCGGAGTTTACGGCTACGAGCAGTACTTC; CDR3aa: CASSLGGVYGYEQYF
j_gene: TRBJ1-5; abundance: NA; d_gene: NA; v_gene: TRBV30; CDR3nt: TGTGCCTGGAACGAGGAATCGCGCAATCAGCCCCAGCATTTT; CDR3aa: CAWNEESRNQPQHF
j_gene: TRBJ2-7; abundance: NA; d_gene: NA; v_gene: TRBV2; CDR3nt: TGTGCCAGCAGCGCAGGGGTTACCCCCTACGAGCAGTACTTC; CDR3aa: CASSAGVTPYEQYF
j_gene: TRBJ2-7; abundance: NA; d_gene: TRBD1; v_gene: TRBV4-2; CDR3nt: TGTGCCAGCAGCCAAGATCACAGGGGGCAGGCCGAGCAGTACTTC; CDR3aa: CASSQDHRGQAEQYF
j_gene: TRBJ2-3; abundance: NA; d_gene: TRBD1; v_gene: TRBV2; CDR3nt: TGTGCCAGCAGTGATCTTCTGAAGTGGGACAGCTCCTGGGAGGATACGCAGTATTTT; CDR3aa: CASSDLLKWDSSWEDTQYF
j_gene: TRBJ2-3; abundance: NA; d_gene: TRBD2; v_gene: TRBV7-9; CDR3nt: TGTGCCAGCAGCTTAGCCTTCCGGACTAGCAAGGGGCCAGATACGCAGTATTTT; CDR3aa: CASSLAFRTSKGPDTQYF
j_gene: TRBJ2-7; abundance: NA; d_gene: TRBD2; v_gene: TRBV18; CDR3nt: TGTGCCAGCTCACCAGGGACTAGCGGGGGCGAGCAGTACTTC; CDR3aa: CASSPGTSGGEQYF
j_gene: TRBJ2-6; abundance: few; d_gene: NA; v_gene: TRBV3-1/TRBV3-2; CDR3nt: TGTGCCAGCAGCCCGAGGAGCTCTGGGGCCAACGTCCTGACTTTC; CDR3aa: CASSPRSSGANVLTF
j_gene: TRBJ2-1; abundance: NA; d_gene: TRBD2; v_gene: TRBV2; CDR3nt: TGTGCCAGCAGGCCAACTAGCGGGGGACCTTGGGATGAGCAGTTCTTC; CDR3aa: CASRPTSGGPWDEQFF
j_gene: TRBJ1-5; abundance: NA; d_gene: NA; v_gene: TRBV21-1; CDR3nt: TGTGCCAGCCCAGGGGAGGGATCGGCCAGCAATCAGCCCCAGCATTTT; CDR3aa: CASPGEGSASNQPQHF
j_gene: TRBJ1-1; abundance: NA; d_gene: NA; v_gene: TRBV5-1; CDR3nt: TGCGCCAGCAGCCCACAGGGAGGGACTGAAGCTTTCTTT; CDR3aa: CASSPQGGTEAFF
j_gene: TRBJ1-1; abundance: NA; d_gene: NA; v_gene: TRBV30; CDR3nt: TGTGCCTGGACCCCCCCAGGGCGAAGGAACACTGAAGCTTTCTTT; CDR3aa: CAWTPPGRRNTEAFF
j_gene: TRBJ2-5; abundance: NA; d_gene: TRBD2; v_gene: TRBV24-1; CDR3nt: TGTGCCACCAGTGACCCCGGACTAGCGGGAGGGGTGGTGGAGACCCAGTACTTC; CDR3aa: CATSDPGLAGGVVETQYF
j_gene: TRBJ1-4; abundance: NA; d_gene: NA; v_gene: TRBV15; CDR3nt: TGTGCCACCAGCAGAGATGGGGTGGAGGATGAAAAACTGTTTTTT; CDR3aa: CATSRDGVEDEKLFF
j_gene: TRBJ1-4; abundance: NA; d_gene: NA; v_gene: TRBV11-2; CDR3nt: TGTGCCAGCAGCACTACCCGGGGGGCGGCGGGTGAAAAACTGTTTTTT; CDR3aa: CASSTTRGAAGEKLFF
j_gene: TRBJ1-5; abundance: NA; d_gene: NA; v_gene: TRBV27; CDR3nt: TGTGCCAGCAGTTTCTATAGCAATCAGCCCCAGCATTTT; CDR3aa: CASSFYSNQPQHF
j_gene: TRBJ1-1; abundance: medium-sized; d_gene: NA; v_gene: TRBV7-9; CDR3nt: TGTGCCAGCAGCTTAAGACAGTACACTGAAGCTTTCTTT; CDR3aa: CASSLRQYTEAFF
j_gene: TRBJ1-3; abundance: NA; d_gene: NA; v_gene: TRBV7-9; CDR3nt: TGTGCCAGCAGCCCTACCAATTCGGGAAACACCATATATTTT; CDR3aa: CASSPTNSGNTIYF
j_gene: TRBJ2-1; abundance: once; d_gene: NA; v_gene: TRBV7-9; CDR3nt: TGTGCCAGCAGCCTCAGACTAGTGGATGAGCAGTTCTTC; CDR3aa: CASSLRLVDEQFF
j_gene: TRBJ1-2; abundance: NA; d_gene: NA; v_gene: TRBV27; CDR3nt: TGTGCCAGCAAAGGACGGACTTATGGCTACACCTTC; CDR3aa: CASKGRTYGYTF
j_gene: TRBJ2-1; abundance: NA; d_gene: TRBD2; v_gene: TRBV19; CDR3nt: TGTGCCAGTAGTGGGACTAGCGGCAATGAGCAGTTCTTC; CDR3aa: CASSGTSGNEQFF
j_gene: TRBJ1-5; abundance: NA; d_gene: NA; v_gene: TRBV5-8; CDR3nt: TGTGCCAGCAGCCAAGGCGGACATAGCAATCAGCCCCAGCATTTT; CDR3aa: CASSQGGHSNQPQHF
j_gene: TRBJ2-7; abundance: NA; d_gene: TRBD1; v_gene: TRBV7-8; CDR3nt: TGTGCCAGCAGCCCTGGGACAGGGTTTAAGCAGTACTTC; CDR3aa: CASSPGTGFKQYF
j_gene: TRBJ2-7; abundance: NA; d_gene: NA; v_gene: TRBV5-4; CDR3nt: TGTGCCAGCAGCACAAGAATGGGGCCAGGGGGGTACGAGCAGTACTTC; CDR3aa: CASSTRMGPGGYEQYF
j_gene: TRBJ1-2; abundance: NA; d_gene: NA; v_gene: TRBV29-1; CDR3nt: TGCAGCGTTGAAGGGTCAGGCTTAGGCTACACCTTC; CDR3aa: CSVEGSGLGYTF
j_gene: TRBJ2-6; abundance: NA; d_gene: NA; v_gene: TRBV5-1; CDR3nt: TGCGCCAGCAGCGTCTCGTCTGGGGCCAACGTCCTGACTTTC; CDR3aa: CASSVSSGANVLTF
j_gene: TRBJ2-5; abundance: NA; d_gene: TRBD2; v_gene: TRBV9; CDR3nt: TGTGCCAGCAGCGTCGGGACTAGCGGGAGGGAAGAGACCCAGTACTTC; CDR3aa: CASSVGTSGREETQYF
j_gene: TRBJ2-4; abundance: once; d_gene: NA; v_gene: TRBV6-1; CDR3nt: TGTGCCAGCAGTGATACACAGTCCTTTCAGTACTTC; CDR3aa: CASSDTQSFQYF
j_gene: TRBJ2-2; abundance: NA; d_gene: TRBD1; v_gene: TRBV18; CDR3nt: TGTGCCAGCTCCCACATAGACAGGGCGAACACCGGGGAGCTGTTTTTT; CDR3aa: CASSHIDRANTGELFF
j_gene: TRBJ2-2; abundance: NA; d_gene: NA; v_gene: TRBV5-1; CDR3nt: TGCGCCAGCAGCTTGGCTATGGACAGTGGCACCGGGGAGCTGTTTTTT; CDR3aa: CASSLAMDSGTGELFF
j_gene: TRBJ2-1; abundance: NA; d_gene: TRBD2; v_gene: TRBV28; CDR3nt: TGTGCCAGCAGTTGGCGGACTAGCGGGAGGAAAGAGCAGTTCTTC; CDR3aa: CASSWRTSGRKEQFF
j_gene: TRBJ1-4; abundance: NA; d_gene: TRBD1; v_gene: TRBV29-1; CDR3nt: TGCAGCACCCGACAGGGTACTGAAAAACTGTTTTTT; CDR3aa: CSTRQGTEKLFF
j_gene: TRBJ2-1; abundance: NA; d_gene: NA; v_gene: TRBV27; CDR3nt: TGTGCCAGCAGTCCGACTATGTTCGATGAGCAGTTCTTC; CDR3aa: CASSPTMFDEQFF
j_gene: TRBJ1-6; abundance: NA; d_gene: TRBD1; v_gene: TRBV2; CDR3nt: TGTGCCAGCAATGGACAGGGAGATTCACCCCTCCACTTT; CDR3aa: CASNGQGDSPLHF